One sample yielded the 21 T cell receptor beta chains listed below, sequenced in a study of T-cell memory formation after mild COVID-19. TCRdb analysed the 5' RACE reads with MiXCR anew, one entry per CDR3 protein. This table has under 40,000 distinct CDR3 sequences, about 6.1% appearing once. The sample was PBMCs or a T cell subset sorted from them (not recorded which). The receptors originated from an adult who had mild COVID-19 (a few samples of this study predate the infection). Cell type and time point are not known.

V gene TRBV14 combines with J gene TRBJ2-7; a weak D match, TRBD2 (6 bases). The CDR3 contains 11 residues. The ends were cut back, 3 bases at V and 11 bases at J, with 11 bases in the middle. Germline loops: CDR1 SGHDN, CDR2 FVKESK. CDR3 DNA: TGTGCCAGCAGCCATGGGGGGATGGAGTACTTC. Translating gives CASSHGGMEYF.

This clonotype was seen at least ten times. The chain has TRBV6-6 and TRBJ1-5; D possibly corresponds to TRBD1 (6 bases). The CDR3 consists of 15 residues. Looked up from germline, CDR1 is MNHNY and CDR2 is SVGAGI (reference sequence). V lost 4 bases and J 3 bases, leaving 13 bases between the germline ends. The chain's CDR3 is CASSWVDSINQPQHF. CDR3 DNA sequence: TGTGCCAGCAGTTGGGTGGACAGTATCAATCAGCCCCAGCATTTT.

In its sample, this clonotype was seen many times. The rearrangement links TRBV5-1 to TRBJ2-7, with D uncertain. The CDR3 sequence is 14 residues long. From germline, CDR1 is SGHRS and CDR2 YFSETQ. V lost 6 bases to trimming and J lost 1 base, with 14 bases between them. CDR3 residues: CASMELLGSYEQYF. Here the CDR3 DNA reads TGCGCCAGCATGGAGCTCCTGGGTTCCTACGAGCAGTACTTC. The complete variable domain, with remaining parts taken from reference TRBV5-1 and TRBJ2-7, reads KAGVTQTPRYLIKTRGQQVTLSCSPISGHRSVSWYQQTPGQGLQFLFEYFSETQRNKGNFPGRFSGRQFSNSRSEMNVSTLELGDSALYLCASMELLGSYEQYFGPGTRLTVT.

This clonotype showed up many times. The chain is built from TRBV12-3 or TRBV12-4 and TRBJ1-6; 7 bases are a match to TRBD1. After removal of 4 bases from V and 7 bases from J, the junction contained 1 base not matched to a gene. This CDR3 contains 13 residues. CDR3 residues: CASSSGGNSPLHF. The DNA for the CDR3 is TGTGCCAGCAGTTCAGGGGGAAATTCACCCCTCCACTTT.

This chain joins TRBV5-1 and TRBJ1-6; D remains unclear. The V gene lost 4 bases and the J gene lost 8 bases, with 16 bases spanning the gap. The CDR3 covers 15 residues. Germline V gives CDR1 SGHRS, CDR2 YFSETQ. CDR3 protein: CASSPSESRHSPLHF. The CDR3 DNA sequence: TGCGCCAGCAGCCCCAGCGAATCACGCCATTCACCCCTCCACTTT.

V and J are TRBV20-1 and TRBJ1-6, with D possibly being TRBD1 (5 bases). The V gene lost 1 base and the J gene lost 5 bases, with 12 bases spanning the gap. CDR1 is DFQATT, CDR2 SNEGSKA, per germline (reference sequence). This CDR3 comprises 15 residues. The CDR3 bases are TGCAGTGCTAGAGCAAGGGGTAGGGATAATTCACCCCTCCACTTT. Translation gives CSARARGRDNSPLHF.

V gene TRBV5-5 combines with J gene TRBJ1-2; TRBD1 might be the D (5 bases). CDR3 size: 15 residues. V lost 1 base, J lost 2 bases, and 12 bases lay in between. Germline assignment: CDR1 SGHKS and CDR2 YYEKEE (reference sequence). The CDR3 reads CASSLLPGQNYGYTF. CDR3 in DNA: TGTGCCAGCAGCTTGTTGCCAGGGCAAAACTATGGCTACACCTTC.

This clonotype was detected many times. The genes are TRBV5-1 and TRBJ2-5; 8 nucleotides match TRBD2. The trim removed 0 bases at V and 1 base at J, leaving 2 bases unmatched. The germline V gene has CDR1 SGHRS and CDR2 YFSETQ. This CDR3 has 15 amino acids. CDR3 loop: CASSLGAGAQETQYF. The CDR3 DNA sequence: TGCGCCAGCAGCTTGGGAGCGGGGGCCCAAGAGACCCAGTACTTC. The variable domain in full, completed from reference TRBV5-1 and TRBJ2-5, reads KAGVTQTPRYLIKTRGQQVTLSCSPISGHRSVSWYQQTPGQGLQFLFEYFSETQRNKGNFPGRFSGRQFSNSRSEMNVSTLELGDSALYLCASSLGAGAQETQYFGPGTRLLVL.

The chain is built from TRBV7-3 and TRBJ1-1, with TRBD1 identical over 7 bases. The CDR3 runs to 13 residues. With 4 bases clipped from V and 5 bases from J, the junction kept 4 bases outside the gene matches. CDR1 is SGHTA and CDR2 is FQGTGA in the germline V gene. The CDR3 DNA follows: TGTGCCAGCAGCTCCTCAGGGGGGACTGAAGCTTTCTTT. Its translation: CASSSSGGTEAFF.

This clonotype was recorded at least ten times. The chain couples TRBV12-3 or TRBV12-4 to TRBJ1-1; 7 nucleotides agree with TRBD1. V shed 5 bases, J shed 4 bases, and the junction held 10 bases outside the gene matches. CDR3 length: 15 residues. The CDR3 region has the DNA TGTGCCAGCAGTACCCCACAGGGGAGGTTCACTGAAGCTTTCTTT. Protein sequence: CASSTPQGRFTEAFF.

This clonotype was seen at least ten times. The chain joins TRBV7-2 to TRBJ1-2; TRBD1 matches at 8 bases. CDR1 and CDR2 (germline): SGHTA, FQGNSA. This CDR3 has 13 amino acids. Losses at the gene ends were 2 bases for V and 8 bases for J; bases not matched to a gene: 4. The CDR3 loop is CASSLQGAGGYTF. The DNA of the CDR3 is TGTGCCAGCAGCTTACAGGGGGCGGGCGGCTACACCTTC.

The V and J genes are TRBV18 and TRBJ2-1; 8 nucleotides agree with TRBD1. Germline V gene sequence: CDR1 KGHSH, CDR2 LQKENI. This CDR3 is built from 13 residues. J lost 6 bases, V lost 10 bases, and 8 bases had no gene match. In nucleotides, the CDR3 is TGTGCCACCCTCCCACAGGGGGGCAATGAGCAGTTCTTC. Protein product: CATLPQGGNEQFF.

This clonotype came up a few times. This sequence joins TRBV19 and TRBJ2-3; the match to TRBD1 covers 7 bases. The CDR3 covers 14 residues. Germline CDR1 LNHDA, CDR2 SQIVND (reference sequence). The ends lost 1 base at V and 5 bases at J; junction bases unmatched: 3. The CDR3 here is CASSIGQGGDTQYF. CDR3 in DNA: TGTGCCAGTAGTATAGGACAGGGCGGAGATACGCAGTATTTT.

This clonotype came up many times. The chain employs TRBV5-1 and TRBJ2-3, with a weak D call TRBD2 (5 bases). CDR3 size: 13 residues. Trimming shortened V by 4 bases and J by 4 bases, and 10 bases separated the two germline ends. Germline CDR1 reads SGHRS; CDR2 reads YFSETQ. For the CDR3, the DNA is TGCGCCAGCAGCCCGGCTAGCCCAGATACGCAGTATTTT. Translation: CASSPASPDTQYF.

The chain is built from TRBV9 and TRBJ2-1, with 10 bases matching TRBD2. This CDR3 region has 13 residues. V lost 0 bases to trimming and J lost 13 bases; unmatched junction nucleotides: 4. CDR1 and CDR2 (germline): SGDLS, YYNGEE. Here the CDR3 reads CASSVELAGTQFF. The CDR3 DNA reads TGTGCCAGCAGCGTAGAACTAGCGGGAACACAGTTCTTC.

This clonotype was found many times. CDR3 nucleotides: TGCGCCAGCAGCTTGGCAACCGGGACAGGGAGTCTTCATGGCTACACCTTC. Protein: CASSLATGTGSLHGYTF. This chain links TRBV5-1 with TRBJ1-2; 9 bases are shared with TRBD1. The V gene's germline CDR1 is SGHRS and CDR2 YFSETQ. J lost 6 bases, V lost 0 bases, and 12 bases had no gene match. This CDR3 spans 17 amino acids.

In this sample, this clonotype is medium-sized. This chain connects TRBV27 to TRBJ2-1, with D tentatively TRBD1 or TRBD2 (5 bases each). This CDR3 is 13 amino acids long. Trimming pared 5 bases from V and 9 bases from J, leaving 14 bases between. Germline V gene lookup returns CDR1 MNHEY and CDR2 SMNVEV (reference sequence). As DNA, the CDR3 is TGTGCCAGCAGTCTCCGGCCTGGGACTGAGCAGTTCTTC. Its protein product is CASSLRPGTEQFF.

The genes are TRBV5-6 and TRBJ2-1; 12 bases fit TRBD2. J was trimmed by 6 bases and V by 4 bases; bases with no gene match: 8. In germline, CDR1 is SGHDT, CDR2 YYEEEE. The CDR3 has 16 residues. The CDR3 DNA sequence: TGTGCCAGCAGCGCGGATCCGGGACTAGCGGGCAATGAGCAGTTCTTC. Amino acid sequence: CASSADPGLAGNEQFF.

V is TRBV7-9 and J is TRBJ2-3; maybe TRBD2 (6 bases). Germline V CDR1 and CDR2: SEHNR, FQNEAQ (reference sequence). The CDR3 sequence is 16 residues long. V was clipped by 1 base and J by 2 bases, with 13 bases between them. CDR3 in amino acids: CASSLVIAEYTDTQYF. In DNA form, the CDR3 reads TGTGCCAGCAGCTTAGTGATAGCGGAGTACACAGATACGCAGTATTTT.

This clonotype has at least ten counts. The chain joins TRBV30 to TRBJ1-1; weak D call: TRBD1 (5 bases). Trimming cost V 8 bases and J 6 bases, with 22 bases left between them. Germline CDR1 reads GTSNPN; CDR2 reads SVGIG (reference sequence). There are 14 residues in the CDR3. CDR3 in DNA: TGTGCCCTGGCACTTGGCAGGGAAATTTCTGAAGCTTTCTTT. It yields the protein CALALGREISEAFF. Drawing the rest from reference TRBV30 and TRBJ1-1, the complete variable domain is SQTIHQWPATLVQPVGSPLSLECTVEGTSNPNLYWYRQAAGRGLQLLFYSVGIGQISSEVPQNLSASRPQDRQFILSSKKLLLSDSGFYLCALALGREISEAFFGQGTRLTVV.

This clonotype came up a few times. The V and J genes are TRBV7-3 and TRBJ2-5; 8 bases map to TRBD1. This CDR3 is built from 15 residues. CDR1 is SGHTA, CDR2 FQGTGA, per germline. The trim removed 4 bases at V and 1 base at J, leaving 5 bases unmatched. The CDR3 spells CASSSTGVPQETQYF. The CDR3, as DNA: TGTGCCAGCAGCTCGACAGGGGTTCCCCAAGAGACCCAGTACTTC.